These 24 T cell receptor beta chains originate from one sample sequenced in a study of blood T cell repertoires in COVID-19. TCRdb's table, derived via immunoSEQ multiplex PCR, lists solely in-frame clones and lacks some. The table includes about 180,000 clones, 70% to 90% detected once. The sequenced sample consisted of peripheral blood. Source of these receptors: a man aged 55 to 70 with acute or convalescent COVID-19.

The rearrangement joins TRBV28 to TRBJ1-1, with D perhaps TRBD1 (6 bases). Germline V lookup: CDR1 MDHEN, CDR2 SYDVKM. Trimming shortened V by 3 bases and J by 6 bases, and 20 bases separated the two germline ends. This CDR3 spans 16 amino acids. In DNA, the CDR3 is TGTGCCAGCAGTTTTGTCAGGGGCGCCCCCAGGGCTGAAGCTTTCTTT. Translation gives CASSFVRGAPRAEAFF.

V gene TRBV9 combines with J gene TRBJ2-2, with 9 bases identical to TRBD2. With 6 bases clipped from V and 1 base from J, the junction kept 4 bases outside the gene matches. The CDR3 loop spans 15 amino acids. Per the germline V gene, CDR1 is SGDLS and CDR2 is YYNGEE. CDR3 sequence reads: CASTTTSGNTGELFF. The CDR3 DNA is TGTGCCAGCACTACGACTAGCGGGAACACCGGGGAGCTGTTTTTT.

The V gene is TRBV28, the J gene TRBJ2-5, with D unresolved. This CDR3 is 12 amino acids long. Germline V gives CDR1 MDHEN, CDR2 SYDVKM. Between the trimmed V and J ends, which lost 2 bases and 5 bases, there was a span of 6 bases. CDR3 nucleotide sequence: TGTGCCAGCAGTTTACCCCGGGAGACCCAGTACTTC. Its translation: CASSLPRETQYF.

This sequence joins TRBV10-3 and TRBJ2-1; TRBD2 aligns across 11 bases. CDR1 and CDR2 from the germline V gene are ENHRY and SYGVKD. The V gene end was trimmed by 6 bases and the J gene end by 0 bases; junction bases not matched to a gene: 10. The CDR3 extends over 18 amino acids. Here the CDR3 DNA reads TGTGCCATCAGGGGGGGTCTAGCGGGAGGAGGCTCCTACAATGAGCAGTTCTTC. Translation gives CAIRGGLAGGGSYNEQFF.

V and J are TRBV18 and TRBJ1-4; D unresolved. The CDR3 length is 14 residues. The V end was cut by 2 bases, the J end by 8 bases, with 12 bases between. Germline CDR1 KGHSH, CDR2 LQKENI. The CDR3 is CASSPLKGGEKLFF. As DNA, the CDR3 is TGTGCCAGCTCACCATTAAAGGGCGGGGAAAAACTGTTTTTT.

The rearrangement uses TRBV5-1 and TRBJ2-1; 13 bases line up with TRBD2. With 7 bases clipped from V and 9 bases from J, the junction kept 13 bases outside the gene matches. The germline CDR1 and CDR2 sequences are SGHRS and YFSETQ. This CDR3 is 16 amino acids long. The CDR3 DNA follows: TGCGCCAGCGACCTGAAGGGGACTAGCGGGACAGGTGAGCAGTTCTTC. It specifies CASDLKGTSGTGEQFF.

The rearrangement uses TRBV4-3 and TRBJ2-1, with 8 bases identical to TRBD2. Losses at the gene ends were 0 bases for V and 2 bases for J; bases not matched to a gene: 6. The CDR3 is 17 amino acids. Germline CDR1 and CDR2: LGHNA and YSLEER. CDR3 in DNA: TGCGCCAGCAGCCAAGACTCACGGGAGGGAACCTACAATGAGCAGTTCTTC. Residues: CASSQDSREGTYNEQFF.

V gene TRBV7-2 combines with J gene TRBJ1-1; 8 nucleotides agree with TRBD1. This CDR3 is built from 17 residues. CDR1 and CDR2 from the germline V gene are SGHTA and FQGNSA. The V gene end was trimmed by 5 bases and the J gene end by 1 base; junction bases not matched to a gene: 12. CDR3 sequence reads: CASSISAGGLRNTEAFF. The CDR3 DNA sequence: TGTGCCAGCAGCATTTCAGCAGGGGGCCTTAGGAACACTGAAGCTTTCTTT.

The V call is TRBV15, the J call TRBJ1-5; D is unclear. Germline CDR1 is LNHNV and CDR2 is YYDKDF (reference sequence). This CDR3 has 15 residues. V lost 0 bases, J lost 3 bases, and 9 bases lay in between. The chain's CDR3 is CATSRDVTVNQPQHF. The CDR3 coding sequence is TGTGCCACCAGCAGAGATGTAACAGTCAATCAGCCCCAGCATTTT.

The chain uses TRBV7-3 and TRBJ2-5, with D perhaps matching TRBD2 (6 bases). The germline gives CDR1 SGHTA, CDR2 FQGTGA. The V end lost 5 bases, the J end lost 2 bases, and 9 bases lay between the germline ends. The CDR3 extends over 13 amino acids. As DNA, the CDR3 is TGTGCCAGCAGCCATGGGGGGCAAGAGACCCAGTACTTC. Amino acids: CASSHGGQETQYF.

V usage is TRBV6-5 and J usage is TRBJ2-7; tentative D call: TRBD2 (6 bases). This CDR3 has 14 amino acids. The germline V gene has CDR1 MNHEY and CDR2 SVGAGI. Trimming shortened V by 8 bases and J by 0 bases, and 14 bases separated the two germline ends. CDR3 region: CASLPVGGSYEQYF. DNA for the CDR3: TGTGCCAGCCTACCGGTGGGAGGCTCCTACGAGCAGTACTTC.

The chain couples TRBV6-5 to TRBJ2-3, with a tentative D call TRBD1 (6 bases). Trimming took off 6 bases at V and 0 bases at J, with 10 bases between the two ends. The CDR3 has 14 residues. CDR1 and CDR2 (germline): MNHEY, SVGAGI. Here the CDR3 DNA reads TGTGCCAGCAGACGGACAGAAAGCACAGATACGCAGTATTTT. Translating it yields CASRRTESTDTQYF.

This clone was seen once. DNA for the CDR3: TGCGCCAGCAGCTTGGCGGGAGCAGGGTACAATGAGCAGTTCTTC. It yields the protein CASSLAGAGYNEQFF. This chain joins TRBV5-1 and TRBJ2-1, with D possibly being TRBD2 (6 bases). Trimming removed 0 bases from V and 4 bases from J, with 11 bases in between. This CDR3 has 15 amino acids. CDR1 SGHRS and CDR2 YFSETQ come from the germline V gene.

CDR3 amino acids: CASSQGRVDEQYF. In DNA, the CDR3 is TGCGCCAGCAGTCAAGGCAGGGTTGACGAGCAGTACTTC. The chain is built from TRBV23-1 and TRBJ2-7, with a tentative D call TRBD1 (5 bases). TRBV23-1 belongs to the ORF category, with a function that is uncertain. The germline V and J ends were trimmed by 2 bases and 5 bases, with 10 bases remaining between them. The CDR3 sequence is 13 residues long.

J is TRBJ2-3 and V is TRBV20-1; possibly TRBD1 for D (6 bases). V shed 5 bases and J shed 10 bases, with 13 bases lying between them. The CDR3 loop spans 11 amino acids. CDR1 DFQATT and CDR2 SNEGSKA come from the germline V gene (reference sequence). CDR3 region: CSAQTGVAQYF. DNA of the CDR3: TGCAGTGCTCAGACAGGAGTTGCGCAGTATTTT.

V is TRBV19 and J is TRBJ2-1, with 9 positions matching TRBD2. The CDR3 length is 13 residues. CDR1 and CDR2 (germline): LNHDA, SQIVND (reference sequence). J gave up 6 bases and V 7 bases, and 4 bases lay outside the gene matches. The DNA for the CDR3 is TGTGCCAGTAAACTAGCGGGCTTCAATGAGCAGTTCTTC. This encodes CASKLAGFNEQFF.

The CDR3 spells CASSYKTSGYQETQYF. The CDR3, as DNA: TGTGCCAGCAGTTACAAGACTAGCGGTTACCAAGAGACCCAGTACTTC. This chain uses TRBV6-5 with TRBJ2-5; the match to TRBD2 covers 9 bases. V shed 2 bases, J shed 0 bases, and the junction held 4 bases outside the gene matches. Per the germline V gene, CDR1 is MNHEY and CDR2 is SVGAGI. The CDR3 covers 16 residues.

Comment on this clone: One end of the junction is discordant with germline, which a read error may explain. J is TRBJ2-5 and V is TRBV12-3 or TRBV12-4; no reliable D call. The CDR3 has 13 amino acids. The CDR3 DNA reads TGTGCCAGCAGTTTAACCCCCCGAGAGGCCCAGTACTTC. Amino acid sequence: CASSLTPREAQYF.

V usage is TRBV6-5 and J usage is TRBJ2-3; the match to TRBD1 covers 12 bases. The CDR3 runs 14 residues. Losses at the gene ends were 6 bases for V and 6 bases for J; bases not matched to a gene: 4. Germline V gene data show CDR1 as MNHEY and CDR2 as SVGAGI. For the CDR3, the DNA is TGTGCCAGCAGGGCGGGACAGGGGGCGGATACGCAGTATTTT. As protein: CASRAGQGADTQYF.

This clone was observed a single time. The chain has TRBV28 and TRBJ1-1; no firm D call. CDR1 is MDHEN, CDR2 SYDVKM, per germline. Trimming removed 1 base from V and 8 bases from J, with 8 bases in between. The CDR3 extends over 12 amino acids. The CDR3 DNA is TGTGCCAGCAGTTTATCCAGTGCAGAAGCTTTCTTT. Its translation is CASSLSSAEAFF.

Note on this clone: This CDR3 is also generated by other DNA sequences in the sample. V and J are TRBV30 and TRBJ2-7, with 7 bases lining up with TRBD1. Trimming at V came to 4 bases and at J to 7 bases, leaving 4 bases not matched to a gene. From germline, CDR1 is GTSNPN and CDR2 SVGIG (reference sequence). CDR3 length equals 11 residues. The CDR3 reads CAWKGAGEQYF. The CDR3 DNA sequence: TGTGCCTGGAAGGGGGCGGGTGAGCAGTACTTC.

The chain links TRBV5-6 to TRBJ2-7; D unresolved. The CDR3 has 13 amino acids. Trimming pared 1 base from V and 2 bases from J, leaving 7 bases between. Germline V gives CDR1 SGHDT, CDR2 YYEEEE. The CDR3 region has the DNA TGTGCCAGCAGCTTGACGAGTACCTACGAGCAGTACTTC. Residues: CASSLTSTYEQYF.

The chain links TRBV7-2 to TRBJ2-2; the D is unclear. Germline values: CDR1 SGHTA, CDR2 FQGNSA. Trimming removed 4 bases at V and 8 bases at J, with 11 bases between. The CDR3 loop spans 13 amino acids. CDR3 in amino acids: CASSYISRGELFF. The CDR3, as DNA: TGTGCCAGCAGCTATATATCCCGGGGGGAGCTGTTTTTT.

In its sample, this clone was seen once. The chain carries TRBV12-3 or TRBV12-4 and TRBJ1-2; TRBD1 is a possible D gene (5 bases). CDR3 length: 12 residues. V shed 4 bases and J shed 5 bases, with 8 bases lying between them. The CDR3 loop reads CASSYRSYGYTF. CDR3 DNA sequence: TGTGCCAGCAGTTACAGGTCGTATGGCTACACCTTC.